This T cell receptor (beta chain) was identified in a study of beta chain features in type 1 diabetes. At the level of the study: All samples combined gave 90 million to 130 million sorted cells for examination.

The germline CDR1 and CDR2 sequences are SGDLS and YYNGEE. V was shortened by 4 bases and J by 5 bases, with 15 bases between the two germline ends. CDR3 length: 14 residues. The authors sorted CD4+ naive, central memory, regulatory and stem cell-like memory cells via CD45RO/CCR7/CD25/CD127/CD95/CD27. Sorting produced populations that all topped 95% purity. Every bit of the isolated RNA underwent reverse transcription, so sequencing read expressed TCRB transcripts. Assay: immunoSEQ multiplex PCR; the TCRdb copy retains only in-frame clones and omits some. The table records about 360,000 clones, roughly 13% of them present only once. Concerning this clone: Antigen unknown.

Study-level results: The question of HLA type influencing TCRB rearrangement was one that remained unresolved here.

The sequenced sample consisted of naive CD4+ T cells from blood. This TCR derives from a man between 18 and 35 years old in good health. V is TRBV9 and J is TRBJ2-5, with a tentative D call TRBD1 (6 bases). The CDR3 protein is CASSPQGRRETQYF. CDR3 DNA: TGTGCCAGCAGCCCCCAGGGGCGGCGGGAGACCCAGTACTTC.